A selection of T cell receptor beta chains follows, all from one sample in a study of T cell repertoires in cytomegalovirus infection. TCRdb used MiXCR to reprocess the reads, holding one entry per CDR3 protein. The sample has a few hundred thousand distinct CDR3 sequences, roughly 9.5% seen once. Sequences were obtained from PBMCs. All receptors derive from a human donor in good health (CMV status not recorded). Some clones in this sample may be carry-over from other donors' samples. CDR3s include the opening cysteine and the closing phenylalanine or tryptophan. The D gene is left open where the match is weak. Rows may omit the clone size; those that give it use once, few, many or a size class.

v_call,j_call,clone_size,d_call,cdr3_aa,cdr3_nt
TRBV7-2,TRBJ1-2,few,TRBD1,CASSLESWQGDYGYTF,TGTGCCAGCAGCTTAGAATCTTGGCAGGGGGACTATGGCTACACCTTC
TRBV5-1,TRBJ2-3,few,TRBD1,CASSLGQGGRGTDTQYF,TGCGCCAGCAGCTTGGGACAGGGGGGAAGAGGCACAGATACGCAGTATTTT
TRBV16,TRBJ1-2,NA,NA,CASSRSDSLEGYTF,TGTGCCAGCAGCCGATCGGACAGTCTGGAAGGCTACACCTTC
TRBV11-2,TRBJ2-4,few,NA,CASSPRIWGRKNIQYF,TGTGCCAGCAGCCCAAGGATATGGGGACGGAAAAACATTCAGTACTTC
TRBV6-2/TRBV6-3,TRBJ1-2,few,TRBD1,CASSSSGTAYYGYTF,TGTGCCAGCAGCTCCTCCGGGACAGCCTACTATGGCTACACCTTC
TRBV14,TRBJ2-7,NA,TRBD2,CASSQASGGGYEQYF,TGTGCCAGCAGCCAAGCGAGTGGGGGAGGGTACGAGCAGTACTTC
TRBV7-9,TRBJ1-6,few,NA,CASSRNRDYNSPLHF,TGTGCCAGCAGCCGAAACAGGGATTATAATTCACCCCTCCACTTT
TRBV12-3/TRBV12-4,TRBJ1-4,NA,NA,CASSLKEEKLFF,TGTGCCAGCAGTTTGAAGGAGGAAAAACTGTTTTTT
TRBV29-1,TRBJ1-4,NA,NA,CSVNTGTSNEKLFF,TGCAGCGTTAATACCGGGACGAGTAATGAAAAACTGTTTTTT
TRBV7-9,TRBJ2-3,NA,TRBD1,CASSRTGDTDTQYF,TGTGCCAGCAGCCGTACAGGGGACACAGATACGCAGTATTTT
TRBV6-1,TRBJ2-5,NA,NA,CASRSQGYQETQYF,TGTGCCAGCAGATCTCAGGGGTACCAAGAGACCCAGTACTTC
TRBV19,TRBJ1-5,NA,TRBD1,CASLTTGAGSNQPQHF,TGTGCCAGCCTCACTACAGGGGCGGGAAGCAATCAGCCCCAGCATTTT
TRBV7-2,TRBJ2-1,many,TRBD1,CASSSAGQGYNEQFF,TGTGCCAGCAGCTCAGCGGGACAGGGGTACAATGAGCAGTTCTTC